The TCR beta chain under discussion was sequenced for a study of CD8+ T cells in alopecia areata. The authors extracted RNA and reverse transcribed it into cDNA as the sequencing template. Using immunoSEQ multiplex PCR, the repertoire was profiled, and TCRdb retains in-frame clones only, with some absent. This sample has about 140,000 clones, with around 58% found just once. The CDR3 covers 13 residues. Trimming pared 5 bases from V and 3 bases from J, leaving 11 bases between. CDR1 MNHEY and CDR2 SMNVEV come from the germline V gene (reference sequence). The rearrangement uses TRBV27 and TRBJ2-7; D gene unclear. This TCR derives from a human donor with alopecia areata. This material consisted of CD4+ T cells sorted from blood, taken at week 0. The chain's CDR3 is CASSLRPSYEQYF. In DNA, the CDR3 is TGTGCCAGCAGTCTCCGCCCTAGCTACGAGCAGTACTTC.